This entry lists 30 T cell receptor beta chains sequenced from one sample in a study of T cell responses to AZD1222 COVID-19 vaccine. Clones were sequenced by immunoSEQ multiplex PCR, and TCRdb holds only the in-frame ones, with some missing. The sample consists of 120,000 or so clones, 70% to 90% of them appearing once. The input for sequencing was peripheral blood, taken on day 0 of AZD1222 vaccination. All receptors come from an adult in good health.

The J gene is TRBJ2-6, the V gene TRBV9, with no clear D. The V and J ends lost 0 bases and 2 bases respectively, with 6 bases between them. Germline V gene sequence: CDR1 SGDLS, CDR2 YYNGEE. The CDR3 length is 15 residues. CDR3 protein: CASSVGRPGANVLTF. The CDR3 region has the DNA TGTGCCAGCAGCGTAGGCCGGCCTGGGGCCAACGTCCTGACTTTC.

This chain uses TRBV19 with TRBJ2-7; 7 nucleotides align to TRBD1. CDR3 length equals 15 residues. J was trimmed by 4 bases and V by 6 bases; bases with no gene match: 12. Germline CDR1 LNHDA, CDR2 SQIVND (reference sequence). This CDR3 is CASSEGTAMMYEQYF. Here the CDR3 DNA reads TGTGCCAGTAGCGAGGGGACAGCCATGATGTACGAGCAGTACTTC.

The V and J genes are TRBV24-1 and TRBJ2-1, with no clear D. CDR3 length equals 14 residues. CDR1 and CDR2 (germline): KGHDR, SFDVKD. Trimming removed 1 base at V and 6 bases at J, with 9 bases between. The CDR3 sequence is CATSDFEGSNEQFF. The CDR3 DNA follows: TGTGCCACCAGTGATTTCGAAGGGTCCAATGAGCAGTTCTTC.

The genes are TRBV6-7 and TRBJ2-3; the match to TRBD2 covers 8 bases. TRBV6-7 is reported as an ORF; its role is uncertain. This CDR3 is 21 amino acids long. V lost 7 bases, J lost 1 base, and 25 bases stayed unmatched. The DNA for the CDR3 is TGTGCCAGCAACCTAAGGGGCCGGGAAGCGGGGGTCGGTTTGGGCACAGATACGCAGTATTTT. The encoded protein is CASNLRGREAGVGLGTDTQYF.

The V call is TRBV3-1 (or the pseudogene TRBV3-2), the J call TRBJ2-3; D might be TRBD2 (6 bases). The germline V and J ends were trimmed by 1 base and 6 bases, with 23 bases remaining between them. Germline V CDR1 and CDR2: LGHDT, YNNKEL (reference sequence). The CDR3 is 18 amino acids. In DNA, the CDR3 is TGTGCCAGCAGCCAAGGAACCCAGAGGTGGGACTCTCGGGATACGCAGTATTTT. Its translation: CASSQGTQRWDSRDTQYF.

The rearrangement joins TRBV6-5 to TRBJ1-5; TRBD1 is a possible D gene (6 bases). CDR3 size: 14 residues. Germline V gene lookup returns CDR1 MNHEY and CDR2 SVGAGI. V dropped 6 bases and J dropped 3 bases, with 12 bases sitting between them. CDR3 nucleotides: TGTGCCAGCAGCCTTGGACAGAACAATCAGCCCCAGCATTTT. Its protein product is CASSLGQNNQPQHF.

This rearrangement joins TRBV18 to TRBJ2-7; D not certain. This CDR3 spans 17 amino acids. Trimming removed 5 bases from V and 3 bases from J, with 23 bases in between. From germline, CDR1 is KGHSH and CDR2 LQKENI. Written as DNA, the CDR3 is TGTGCCAGCTCAACCAACCAAGTGGGTGGCGGCAACTACGAGCAGTACTTC. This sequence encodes CASSTNQVGGGNYEQYF.

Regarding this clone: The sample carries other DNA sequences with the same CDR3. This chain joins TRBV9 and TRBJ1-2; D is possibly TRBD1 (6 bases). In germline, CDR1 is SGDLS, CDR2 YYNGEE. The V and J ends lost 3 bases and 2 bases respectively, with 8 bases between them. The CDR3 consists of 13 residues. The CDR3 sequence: CASSAQGNYGYTF. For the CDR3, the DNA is TGTGCCAGCAGCGCTCAGGGGAACTATGGCTACACCTTC.

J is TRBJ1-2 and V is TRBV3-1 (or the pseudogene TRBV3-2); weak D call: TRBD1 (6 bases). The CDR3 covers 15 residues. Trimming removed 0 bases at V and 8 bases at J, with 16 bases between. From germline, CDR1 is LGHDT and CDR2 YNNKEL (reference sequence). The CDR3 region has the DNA TGTGCCAGCAGCCAAGATGGGCAGGGGCTCACGGGCTACACCTTC. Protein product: CASSQDGQGLTGYTF.

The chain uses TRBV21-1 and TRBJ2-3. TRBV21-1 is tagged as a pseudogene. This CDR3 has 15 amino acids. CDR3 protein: CASSKLPLCTDTQYF. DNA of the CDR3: TGTGCCAGCAGCAAGCTCCCGTTGTGCACAGATACGCAGTATTTT.

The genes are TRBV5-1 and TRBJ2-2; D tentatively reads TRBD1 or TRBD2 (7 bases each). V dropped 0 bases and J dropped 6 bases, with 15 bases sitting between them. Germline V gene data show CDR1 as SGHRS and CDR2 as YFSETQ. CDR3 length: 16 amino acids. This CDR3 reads CASSLGPRGGPGELFF. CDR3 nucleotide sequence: TGCGCCAGCAGCTTGGGTCCCAGGGGGGGCCCCGGGGAGCTGTTTTTT.

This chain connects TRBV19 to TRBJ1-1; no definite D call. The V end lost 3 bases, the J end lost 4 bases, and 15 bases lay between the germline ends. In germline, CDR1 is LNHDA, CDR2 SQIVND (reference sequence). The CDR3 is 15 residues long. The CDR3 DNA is TGTGCCAGTAGTATGGGTGACGATAAGAGCACTGAAGCTTTCTTT. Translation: CASSMGDDKSTEAFF.

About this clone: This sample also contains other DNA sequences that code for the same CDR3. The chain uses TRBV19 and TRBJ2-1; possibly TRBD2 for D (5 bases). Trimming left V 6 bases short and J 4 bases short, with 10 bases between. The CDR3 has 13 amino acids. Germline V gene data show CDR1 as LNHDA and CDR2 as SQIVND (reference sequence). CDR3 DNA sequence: TGTGCCAGTAGCCGGGAAACATACAATGAGCAGTTCTTC. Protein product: CASSRETYNEQFF.

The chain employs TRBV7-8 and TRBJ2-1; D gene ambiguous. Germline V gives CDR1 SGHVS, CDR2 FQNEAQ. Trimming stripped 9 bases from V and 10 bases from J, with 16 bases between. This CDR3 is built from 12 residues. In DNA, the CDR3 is TGTGCCAGTCTCCCCCCCGTCGGGGAGCAGTTCTTC. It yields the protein CASLPPVGEQFF. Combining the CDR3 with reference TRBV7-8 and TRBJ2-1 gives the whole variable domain GAGVSQSPRYKVAKRGQDVALRCDPISGHVSLFWYQQALGQGPEFLTYFQNEAQLDKSGLPSDRFFAERPEGSVSTLKIQRTQQEDSAVYLCASLPPVGEQFFGPGTRLTVL.

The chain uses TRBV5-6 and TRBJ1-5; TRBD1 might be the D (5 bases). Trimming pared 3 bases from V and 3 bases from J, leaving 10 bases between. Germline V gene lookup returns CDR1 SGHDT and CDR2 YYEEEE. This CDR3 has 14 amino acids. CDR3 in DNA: TGTGCCAGCAGCTCGACAGATCCCAATCAGCCCCAGCATTTT. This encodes CASSSTDPNQPQHF.

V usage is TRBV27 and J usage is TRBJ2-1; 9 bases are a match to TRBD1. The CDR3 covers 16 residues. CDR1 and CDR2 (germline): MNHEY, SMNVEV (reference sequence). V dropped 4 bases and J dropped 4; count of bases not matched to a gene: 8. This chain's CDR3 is CASSSRRDRAYNEQFF. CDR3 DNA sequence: TGTGCCAGCAGTTCGCGCCGGGACAGGGCTTACAATGAGCAGTTCTTC.

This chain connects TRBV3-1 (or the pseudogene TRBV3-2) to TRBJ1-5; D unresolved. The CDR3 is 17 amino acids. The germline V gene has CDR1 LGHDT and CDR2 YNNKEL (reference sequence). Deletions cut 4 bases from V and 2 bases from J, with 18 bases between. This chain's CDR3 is CASSPFNLFEGNQPQHF. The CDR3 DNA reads TGTGCCAGCAGCCCCTTTAATTTATTCGAGGGCAATCAGCCCCAGCATTTT.

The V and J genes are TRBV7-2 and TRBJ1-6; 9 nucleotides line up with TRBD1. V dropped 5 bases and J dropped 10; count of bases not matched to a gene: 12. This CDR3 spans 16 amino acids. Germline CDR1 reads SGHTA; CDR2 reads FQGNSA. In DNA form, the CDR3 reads TGTGCCAGCAGCCCTCTCCCGGGACAGGGCCTATCACCCCTCCACTTT. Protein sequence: CASSPLPGQGLSPLHF.

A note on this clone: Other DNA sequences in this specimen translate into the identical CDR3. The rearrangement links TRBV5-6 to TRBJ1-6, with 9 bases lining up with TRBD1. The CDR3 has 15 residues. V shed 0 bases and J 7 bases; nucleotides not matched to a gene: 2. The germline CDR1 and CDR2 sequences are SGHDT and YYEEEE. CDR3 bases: TGTGCCAGCAGCTTGGCCGGGACAGGGAATTCACCCCTCCACTTT. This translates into CASSLAGTGNSPLHF. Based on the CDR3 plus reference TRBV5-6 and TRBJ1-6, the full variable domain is DAGVTQSPTHLIKTRGQQVTLRCSPKSGHDTVSWYQQALGQGPQFIFQYYEEEERQRGNFPDRFSGHQFPNYSSELNVNALLLGDSALYLCASSLAGTGNSPLHFGNGTRLTVT.

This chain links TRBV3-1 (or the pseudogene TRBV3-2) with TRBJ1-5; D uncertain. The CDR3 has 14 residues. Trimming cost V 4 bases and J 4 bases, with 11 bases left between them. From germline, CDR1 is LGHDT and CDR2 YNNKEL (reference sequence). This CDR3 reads CASSPGLNNQPQHF. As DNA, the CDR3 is TGTGCCAGCAGCCCCGGACTGAATAATCAGCCCCAGCATTTT.

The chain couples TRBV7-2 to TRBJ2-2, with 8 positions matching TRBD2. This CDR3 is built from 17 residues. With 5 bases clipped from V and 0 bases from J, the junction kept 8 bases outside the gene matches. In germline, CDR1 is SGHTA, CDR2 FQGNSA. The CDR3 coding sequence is TGTGCCAGCAGCCCCCGCAGCGGGGGATCGAACACCGGGGAGCTGTTTTTT. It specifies CASSPRSGGSNTGELFF. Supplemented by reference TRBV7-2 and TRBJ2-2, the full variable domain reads GAGVSQSPSNKVTEKGKDVELRCDPISGHTALYWYRQSLGQGLEFLIYFQGNSAPDKSGLPSDRFSAERTGGSVSTLTIQRTQQEDSAVYLCASSPRSGGSNTGELFFGEGSRLTVL.

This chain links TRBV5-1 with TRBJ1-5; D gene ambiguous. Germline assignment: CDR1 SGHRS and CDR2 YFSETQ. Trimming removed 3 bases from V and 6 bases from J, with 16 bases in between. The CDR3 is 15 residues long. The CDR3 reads CASSYGPDAGQPQHF. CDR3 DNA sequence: TGCGCCAGCAGCTATGGACCCGACGCAGGTCAGCCCCAGCATTTT.

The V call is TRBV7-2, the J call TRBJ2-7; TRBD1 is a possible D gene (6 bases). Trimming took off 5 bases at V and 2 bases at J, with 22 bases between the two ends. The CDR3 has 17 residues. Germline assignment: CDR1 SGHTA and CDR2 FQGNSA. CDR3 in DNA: TGTGCCAGCAGCCTAGATTGGAAGGCCAGGGGAGCCTACGAGCAGTACTTC. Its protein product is CASSLDWKARGAYEQYF. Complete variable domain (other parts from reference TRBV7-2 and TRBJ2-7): GAGVSQSPSNKVTEKGKDVELRCDPISGHTALYWYRQSLGQGLEFLIYFQGNSAPDKSGLPSDRFSAERTGGSVSTLTIQRTQQEDSAVYLCASSLDWKARGAYEQYFGPGTRLTVT.

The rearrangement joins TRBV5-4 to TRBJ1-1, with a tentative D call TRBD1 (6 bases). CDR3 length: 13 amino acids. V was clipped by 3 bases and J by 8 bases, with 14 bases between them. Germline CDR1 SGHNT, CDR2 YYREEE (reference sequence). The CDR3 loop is CASSSRSGGEAFF. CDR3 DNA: TGTGCCAGCAGCTCCCGTTCCGGGGGCGAAGCTTTCTTT.

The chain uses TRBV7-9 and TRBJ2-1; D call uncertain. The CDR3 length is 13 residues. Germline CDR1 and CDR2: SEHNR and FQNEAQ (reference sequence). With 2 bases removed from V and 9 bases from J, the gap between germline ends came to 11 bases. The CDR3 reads CASSLSRYGEQFF. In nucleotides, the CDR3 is TGTGCCAGCAGCTTAAGTAGATATGGTGAGCAGTTCTTC.

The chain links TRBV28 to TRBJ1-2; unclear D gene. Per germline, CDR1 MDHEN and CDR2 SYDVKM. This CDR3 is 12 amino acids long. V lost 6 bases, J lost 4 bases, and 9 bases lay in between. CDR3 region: CASRLKFYGYTF. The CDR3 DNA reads TGTGCCAGCAGGTTAAAATTCTATGGCTACACCTTC.

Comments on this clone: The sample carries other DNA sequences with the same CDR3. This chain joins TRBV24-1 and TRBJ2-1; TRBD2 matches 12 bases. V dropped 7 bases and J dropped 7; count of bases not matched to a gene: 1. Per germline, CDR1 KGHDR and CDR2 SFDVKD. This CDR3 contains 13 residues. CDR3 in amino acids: CATSGTSGNEQFF. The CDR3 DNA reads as TGTGCCACCAGCGGGACTAGCGGGAATGAGCAGTTCTTC.

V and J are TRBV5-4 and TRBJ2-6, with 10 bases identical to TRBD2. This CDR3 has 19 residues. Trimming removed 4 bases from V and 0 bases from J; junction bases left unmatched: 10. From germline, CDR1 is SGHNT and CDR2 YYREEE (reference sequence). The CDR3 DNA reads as TGTGCCAGCAGCCCCCAATTAGCGGGAGGAACCTCTGGGGCCAACGTCCTGACTTTC. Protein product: CASSPQLAGGTSGANVLTF.

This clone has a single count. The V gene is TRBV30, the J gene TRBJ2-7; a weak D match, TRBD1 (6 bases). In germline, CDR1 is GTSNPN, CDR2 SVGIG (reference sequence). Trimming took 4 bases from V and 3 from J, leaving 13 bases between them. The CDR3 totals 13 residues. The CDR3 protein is CAWKLVGGYEQYF. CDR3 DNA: TGTGCCTGGAAGTTGGTAGGGGGCTACGAGCAGTACTTC.

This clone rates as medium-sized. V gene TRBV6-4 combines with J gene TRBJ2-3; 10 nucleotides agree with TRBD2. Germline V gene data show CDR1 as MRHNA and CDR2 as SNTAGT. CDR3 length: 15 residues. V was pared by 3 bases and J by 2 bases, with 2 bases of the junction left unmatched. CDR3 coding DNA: TGTGCCAGCAGTGATAGCGGGGGGTCCACAGATACGCAGTATTTT. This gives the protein CASSDSGGSTDTQYF.